Here is one TCR beta chain with its context. Antigen: not known. 5'RACE with constant-segment primers yielded barcoded, UMI-tagged TCR alpha and TCR beta cDNA libraries. TCRdb used MiXCR to reprocess the 5' RACE reads, holding one entry per CDR3 protein. Of 200,000 to 250,000 distinct CDR3 sequences listed, 8.5% to 9.5% are singletons. The sample is drawn from a study of T-cell memory formation after mild COVID-19. About the research overall: The two donors had largely donor-specific TCR clusters.

CDR3 size: 17 residues. Germline-derived CDR1 and CDR2 are DFQATT and SNEGSKA (reference sequence). The germline V and J ends were trimmed by 2 bases and 0 bases, with 18 bases remaining between them. Study-wide results and limits: Pre-infection memory contained some responding clones, which suggested that cross-reactive memory had joined. Nothing showed for sure that second-wave clones peaking on day 37 were SARS-CoV-2 specific.

The TCR comes from a man aged 18 to 29 who had mild COVID-19 (a few samples of this study predate the infection). Cell type and time point are not known. The source material was PBMCs or a T cell subset sorted from them (not recorded which). The rearrangement links TRBV20-1 to TRBJ2-3, with D uncertain. The CDR3 loop is CSARPRSLRTSTDTQYF. The CDR3 DNA reads TGCAGTGCTAGACCCCGCTCGTTGCGAACTAGCACAGATACGCAGTATTTT.